A selection of T cell receptor beta chains follows, all from one sample in a study of CD8 T cells in Susac syndrome. TCRdb re-derived calls from the immunoSEQ multiplex PCR reads in MiXCR, one entry per CDR3 protein. In the table there are over 150,000 distinct CDR3 sequences, approximately 95% of which are singletons. The specimen sequenced was CD4+ T cells from PBMCs. All receptors derive from a human donor with multiple sclerosis. CDR3s include the opening cysteine and the closing phenylalanine or tryptophan. D genes are given only for firm matches.

TRBV7-2	NA	TRBJ2-7	CASSLGGIKAYEQYF
TRBV7-2	NA	TRBJ2-7	CASSLDPNRREQYF
TRBV21-1	NA	TRBJ2-5	CASSKALGWGARETQYF
TRBV4-1	NA	TRBJ1-5	CASSQVQANQPQHF
TRBV5-4	TRBD1	TRBJ2-6	CASSTRTGGTGANVLTF
TRBV7-2	TRBD2	TRBJ2-7	CASSETSGSVYEQYF
TRBV2	TRBD2	TRBJ2-1	CASRETSLQFF
TRBV15	NA	TRBJ2-3	CATSRYRDGKDTQYF
TRBV28	TRBD1	TRBJ2-5	CASSPGTGVVGETQYF
TRBV19	NA	TRBJ2-2	CASSDRTGNTGELFF
TRBV5-1	TRBD1	TRBJ1-1	CASSLRTGQLNTEAFF
TRBV11-2	TRBD2	TRBJ2-3	CASSPRGSGAPADTQYF
TRBV4-1	TRBD2	TRBJ2-5	CASSPPPRAGGNF
TRBV30	NA	TRBJ1-5	CAWSLPSGVGQPQHF
TRBV5-8	NA	TRBJ1-1	CASSFEENTEAFF
TRBV19	TRBD1	TRBJ1-5	CASSTRGPEQPQHF
TRBV13	TRBD1	TRBJ2-3	CASSLFLRGGGDTQYF
TRBV2	NA	TRBJ1-2	CASSGRRNYGYTF
TRBV12-5	NA	TRBJ1-1	CASLRGAEAFF
TRBV6-2/TRBV6-3	TRBD2	TRBJ2-5	CAIKRGAGPQETQYF
TRBV4-3	TRBD1	TRBJ1-2	CASSQERTGGVGYTF
TRBV6-5	NA	TRBJ2-7	CASRAERSYEQYF
TRBV6-2/TRBV6-3	TRBD2	TRBJ2-7	CASIWAGGYEQYF
TRBV20-1	TRBD1	TRBJ2-4	CSAPGTGRNIQYF
TRBV20-1	NA	TRBJ1-3	CSARMNSGNTIYF
TRBV5-1	TRBD1	TRBJ2-1	CASSSRQGGNEQFF
TRBV30	NA	TRBJ1-5	CAWSVLGYQPQHF
TRBV30	TRBD1	TRBJ2-7	CAWSTGGYEQYF
TRBV29-1	TRBD2	TRBJ2-1	CSVEGFVTSGYNEQFF
TRBV6-5	TRBD2	TRBJ2-7	CASRGLAAEQYF
TRBV20-1	TRBD1	TRBJ2-7	CSAQAGTGGYEQYF